This T cell receptor (beta chain) came from a study of blood T cell repertoires in COVID-19. Study background: Italy, Spain and the United States were the sources of the convalescent and acute COVID-19 samples. From T cells, B-cell-depleted T cells, or PBMCs came the material, which was cDNA or gDNA.

Per the original methods: Reference gene primer amplification in the assay estimated nucleated cell counts. Assay used: immunoSEQ multiplex PCR; TCRdb lists only in-frame clones, some missing. V and J calls and clone size come straight from that table; D and trimming were deduced from the DNA. The table records over 400,000 clones, roughly 91% of them present only once. The sample comprised peripheral blood. This TCR was recovered from a woman aged 50 to 65 with COVID-19, enrolled during active disease.

In nucleotides, the CDR3 is TGCGCCAGCAGCTTGAGGACCGACAGGGCTATCGGGGAGCTGTTTTTT. Translated: CASSLRTDRAIGELFF. The chain couples TRBV5-1 to TRBJ2-2; 7 bases line up with TRBD1. The CDR3 sequence is 16 residues long. J lost 7 bases, V lost 1 base, and 10 bases had no gene match. Germline V lookup: CDR1 SGHRS, CDR2 YFSETQ.